The source of this T cell receptor (beta chain) is a study of T cell repertoires and HLA-DP antigens. Looking at the study overall: CD4+ T cells were cocultured with HeLa cells expressing HLA-DP.

The PCR primers covered 54 TRBV and 13 TRBJ segments. Pre-culture CD4+ samples were sequenced deeply, targeting 200,000 T cell genomes. Sequencing was performed with immunoSEQ multiplex PCR; in TCRdb, only in-frame clones are kept and a portion is missing. This repertoire shows roughly 110,000 clones, approximately 92% found once; its top ten account for more than 0.25%. The CDR3 runs 15 residues. J was trimmed by 5 bases and V by 1 base; bases with no gene match: 4. The germline CDR1 and CDR2 sequences are LGHNA and YSLEER. On this clone: As yet, its antigen is unknown.

This sequence joins TRBV4-3 and TRBJ1-4; 7 nucleotides match TRBD1. The specimen sequenced was CD4+ T cells from PBMCs. This TCR came from a woman aged 18-35 years in good health and CMV-seronegative. The CDR3 nucleotides are TGCGCCAGCAGCCAAGCCGGGACAGTCAATGAAAAACTGTTTTTT. It translates to CASSQAGTVNEKLFF.